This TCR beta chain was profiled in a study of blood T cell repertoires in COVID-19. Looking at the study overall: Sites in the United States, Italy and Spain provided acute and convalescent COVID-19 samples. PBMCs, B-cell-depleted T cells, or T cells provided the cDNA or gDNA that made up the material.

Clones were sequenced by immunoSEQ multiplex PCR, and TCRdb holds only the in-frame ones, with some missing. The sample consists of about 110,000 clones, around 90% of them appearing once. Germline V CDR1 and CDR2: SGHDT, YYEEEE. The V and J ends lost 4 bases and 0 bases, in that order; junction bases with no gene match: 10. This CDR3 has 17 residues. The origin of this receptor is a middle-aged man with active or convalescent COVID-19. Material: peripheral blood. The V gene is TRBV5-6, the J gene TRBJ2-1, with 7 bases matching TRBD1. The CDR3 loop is CASSVDRPWDSYNEQFF. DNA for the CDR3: TGTGCCAGCAGCGTGGACAGGCCCTGGGACTCCTACAATGAGCAGTTCTTC.